This TCR beta chain emerged from a study of shared clonotypes between healthy human individuals. Study-level findings and limits: With several donors compared, roughly 5% of naive CD4 clonotypes were shared.

The CDR3 is made up of 14 amino acids. V lost 0 bases, J lost 6 bases, and 10 bases lay in between. Germline V gives CDR1 SGHRS, CDR2 YFSETQ. Sequenced by immunoSEQ multiplex PCR; TCRdb stores in-frame clones only, minus some. Among about 1,500,000 clones listed, roughly 96% were seen once. With respect to this clone: As yet, its antigen is unknown. Other nucleotide sequences from this sample produce the same CDR3.

The sequenced sample consisted of naive CD4+ T cells sorted from blood. Subset noted: CD45RA+ positively selected. The rearrangement joins TRBV5-1 to TRBJ2-1, with D maybe TRBD1 (5 bases). The receptor comes from a man aged 30 to 45 in good health. CDR3 amino acids: CASSLGTGSNEQFF. CDR3 in DNA: TGCGCCAGCAGCTTGGGCACAGGCTCCAATGAGCAGTTCTTC.